This TCR beta chain was retrieved from a study of T cell responses to AZD1222 COVID-19 vaccine (dated by TCRdb to 2020 to 2022). Background for the entire study: TCR sequencing was performed for 233 trial participants, of whom about 200 were given two doses of AZD1222 and 26 were given two doses of MenACWY control vaccine. Trial participants were enrolled by age into subgroups of 18-55, 56-69 and 70-plus years, and 148, 28 and 57 TCR-sequenced participants, respectively, were included in these subgroups.

The CDR3 regions of human TCRbeta chains were subjected to immunosequencing. On the study's bioinformatics: Repertoire TCRs were checked for matches against a reference library of SARS-CoV-2-specific TCRs that had been generated using the MIRA antigen-specificity platform. Breadth was defined as the fraction of unique TCRs that were SARS-CoV-2-associated. Depth was defined as the fraction of total T cells that were SARS-CoV-2-associated. Using the MIRA data, each spike-specific TCR was mapped to the spike region that the TCR reacts to and placed in a CD4 or CD8 class. Log10-transformed breadth and depth values were compared by one-way ANOVA with Sidak's multiple comparisons tests. TCRdb stores this immuneACCESS table with in-frame sequences only. Part of the clones is absent; in the studies checked, under half of the shortfall reflects unresolved V genes, and no reason is known for the rest. V, J and clone size are those of that table, while D and trimming were read from the DNA. The sample profile shows more than 110,000 clones; 92% of them were found once. The ten biggest clones cover less than 3.5% of the sample.

What this sample's time point label stands for: about 28 days (+/-7) after the second vaccine dose. AZD1222 recipients whose second dose came at about 4 weeks and those whose second dose came at about 12 weeks were combined into one group, since spike-specific TCR depth and breadth did not differ between the two schedules. Vaccinee samples came from UK trials COV001 and COV002, including a single-blind randomized controlled phase 2/3 trial of AZD1222 (ChAdOx1 nCoV-19) in healthy adults. For TCRbeta chain sequencing, PBMC samples were collected from trial participants at day 0 and at day 28 after the second dose. Comment on this clone: There is no known antigen for this receptor. No clone much larger than this one lies a single base away; base qualities are absent.

Overall study results and their limits: Conclusions about previously exposed vaccinees are limited because only 5 or 6 AZD1222 recipients were SARS-CoV-2 seropositive at baseline. In the small 56-69-year group, the increase in depth fell short of significance, most likely because of low power. Most participants were white British and females outnumbered males, and the authors suggested that clonal diversity may have been underestimated. CD4 TCRs associated with the vaccine covered the entire spike protein, and the dominant responses were in regions 160-218 and 743-854. A significant rise in spike-specific TCR breadth and depth was observed after two AZD1222 doses relative to day 0 and relative to MenACWY recipients. Because no day 14 peak-response samples were available, repertoires were characterized only after the peak T cell response. Epitopes outside the regions mutated in the B.1.351 and B.1.1.7 variants were reportedly recognized by nearly half of the unique spike-specific TCRs.

From a lookup of the germline V gene (reference sequence), CDR1 and CDR2 are LGHDT and YNNKEL. The cysteine opens and the phenylalanine closes a CDR3 of 16 amino acids. Of all the DNA, just the CDR3 is kept, 48 bases in frame from base 1. From V the trimming removes 1 base and from J it removes 1 base, while the gene matches leave 4 bases of the junction unaccounted for. The TCR originated in an adult who received the AZD1222 COVID-19 vaccine. The sample consisted of peripheral blood, taken 28 days after the second AZD1222 dose. The chain links TRBV3-1 (or the pseudogene TRBV3-2) with TRBJ2-3; 8 bases in between match TRBD2. The base sequence is TGTGCCAGCAGCCAAGCCAGCGGGAGTGGCACAGATACGCAGTATTTT. Its amino acids are CASSQASGSGTDTQYF.